A selection of T cell receptor beta chains follows, all from one sample in a study of beta chain features in type 1 diabetes. Libraries were prepared by immunoSEQ multiplex PCR; TCRdb keeps only in-frame clonotypes and omits some of them. Among under 300,000 clones, approximately 15% were seen once, and the ten largest hold approximately 0.02%. Source material: naive CD4+ T cells from blood. These receptors were obtained from a young man with type 1 diabetes. Each CDR3 is given with its conserved first and last residue. A D gene is named only where the DNA matches it firmly. The size of a clone is reported for some rows only, either as once, few or many, or as a class for expanded clones.

CDR3: CASSTPGQGPYEQYF
DNA: TGCGCCAGCAGCACTCCGGGACAGGGGCCTTACGAGCAGTACTTC
V: TRBV5-1
D: TRBD1
size: few
J: TRBJ2-7

CDR3: CASSESLAGALRAQYF
DNA: TGTGCCAGCAGTGAATCGCTAGCGGGGGCCCTCCGCGCCCAGTACTTC
V: TRBV2
D: TRBD2
size: NA
J: TRBJ2-5

CDR3: CAWSEGTADQETQYF
DNA: TGTGCCTGGAGTGAAGGGACAGCGGACCAAGAGACCCAGTACTTC
V: TRBV30
D: TRBD1
size: NA
J: TRBJ2-5

CDR3: CASSLPSGGSQETQYF
DNA: TGCGCCAGCAGCTTACCTAGCGGGGGGAGCCAAGAGACCCAGTACTTC
V: TRBV5-1
D: TRBD2
size: few
J: TRBJ2-5

CDR3: CASSIRTGGNNEKLFF
DNA: TGTGCCAGCAGTATACGAACAGGGGGGAATAATGAAAAACTGTTTTTT
V: TRBV7-9
D: TRBD1
size: few
J: TRBJ1-4

CDR3: CAGRMGQGNYGYTF
DNA: TGTGCCGGAAGGATGGGACAGGGAAACTATGGCTACACCTTC
V: TRBV2
D: TRBD1
size: NA
J: TRBJ1-2

CDR3: CATRTGGIEQFF
DNA: TGTGCCACCCGGACAGGGGGGATTGAGCAGTTCTTC
V: TRBV6-1
D: TRBD1
size: few
J: TRBJ2-1

CDR3: CASSSRQGPSYNEQFF
DNA: TGTGCCAGCAGCTCAAGACAGGGACCCTCCTACAATGAGCAGTTCTTC
V: TRBV7-6
D: TRBD1
size: few
J: TRBJ2-1

CDR3: CASSLSWRGSYEQYF
DNA: TGTGCCAGCAGTTTATCGTGGCGAGGATCCTACGAGCAGTACTTC
V: TRBV28
D: NA
size: few
J: TRBJ2-7

CDR3: CASSLGGSQETQYF
DNA: TGTGCCAGCAGCTTAGGAGGGAGCCAAGAGACCCAGTACTTC
V: TRBV7-9
D: NA
size: NA
J: TRBJ2-5

CDR3: CATRTPGDTQYF
DNA: TGTGCCACCAGAACTCCGGGGGATACGCAGTATTTT
V: TRBV15
D: NA
size: many
J: TRBJ2-3

CDR3: CAISGGGSLSYEQYF
DNA: TGTGCCATCAGCGGGGGGGGGAGTCTCTCCTACGAGCAGTACTTC
V: TRBV10-3
D: TRBD2
size: NA
J: TRBJ2-7

CDR3: CASRDRGIDTEAFF
DNA: TGTGCCAGCAGGGACAGGGGCATAGACACTGAAGCTTTCTTT
V: TRBV27
D: TRBD1
size: few
J: TRBJ1-1

CDR3: CAWAGQGNYEQYF
DNA: TGTGCCTGGGCGGGACAGGGGAACTACGAGCAGTACTTC
V: TRBV30
D: TRBD1
size: NA
J: TRBJ2-7

CDR3: CASSEFRNTEAFF
DNA: TGTGCCAGCAGTGAATTCCGGAACACTGAAGCTTTCTTT
V: TRBV25-1
D: NA
size: few
J: TRBJ1-1

CDR3: CASSPGQPWRDTEAFF
DNA: TGCGCCAGCAGCCCGGGACAGCCTTGGCGGGACACTGAAGCTTTCTTT
V: TRBV5-1
D: TRBD1
size: NA
J: TRBJ1-1

CDR3: CASSPATGGFYEQYF
DNA: TGTGCCAGCAGTCCAGCGACAGGGGGGTTTTACGAGCAGTACTTC
V: TRBV6-5
D: TRBD1
size: NA
J: TRBJ2-7

CDR3: CASSHLAGGPADTQYF
DNA: TGTGCCAGCAGCCACCTAGCGGGGGGGCCAGCAGATACGCAGTATTTT
V: TRBV13
D: TRBD2
size: few
J: TRBJ2-3

CDR3: CASSLAAGTGGNEQFF
DNA: TGCGCCAGCAGCTTGGCCGCCGGGACAGGGGGCAATGAGCAGTTCTTC
V: TRBV5-1
D: TRBD1
size: NA
J: TRBJ2-1

CDR3: CASSHTTAYNEQFF
DNA: TGTGCCAGCAGCCACACGACAGCCTACAATGAGCAGTTCTTC
V: TRBV14
D: NA
size: few
J: TRBJ2-1

CDR3: CASSYGSGETQYF
DNA: TGTGCCAGCAGTTACGGTAGCGGAGAGACCCAGTACTTC
V: TRBV6-5
D: NA
size: NA
J: TRBJ2-5

CDR3: CASSYGTGVTDTQYF
DNA: TGTGCCAGCAGTTACGGGACAGGGGTAACAGATACGCAGTATTTT
V: TRBV28
D: TRBD1
size: few
J: TRBJ2-3

CDR3: CASSFSSLAGAYEQYF
DNA: TGTGCCAGCAGCTTTTCATCACTAGCGGGAGCCTACGAGCAGTACTTC
V: TRBV7-2
D: TRBD2
size: few
J: TRBJ2-7

CDR3: CASSGRGRAGTDTQYF
DNA: TGTGCCAGCAGCGGTCGGGGACGTGCGGGGACAGATACGCAGTATTTT
V: TRBV5-6
D: NA
size: NA
J: TRBJ2-3

CDR3: CASSLDRGVYNEQFF
DNA: TGTGCCAGCAGCCTCGACAGGGGGGTCTACAATGAGCAGTTCTTC
V: TRBV7-9
D: TRBD1
size: NA
J: TRBJ2-1

CDR3: CSVQEGASNQPQHF
DNA: TGCAGCGTTCAGGAGGGGGCTAGCAATCAGCCCCAGCATTTT
V: TRBV29-1
D: TRBD1
size: NA
J: TRBJ1-5

CDR3: CASSGTGVGQPQHF
DNA: TGTGCCAGCAGTGGGACAGGGGTAGGTCAGCCCCAGCATTTT
V: TRBV6-1
D: TRBD1
size: NA
J: TRBJ1-5

CDR3: CASSNREPGNTEAFF
DNA: TGTGCCAGTAGCAATAGGGAGCCGGGGAACACTGAAGCTTTCTTT
V: TRBV19
D: NA
size: few
J: TRBJ1-1

CDR3: CASSVTSGVQETQYF
DNA: TGTGCCAGCAGCGTGACTAGCGGGGTCCAAGAGACCCAGTACTTC
V: TRBV9
D: TRBD2
size: NA
J: TRBJ2-5

CDR3: CASSPPSLAGANNEQFF
DNA: TGTGCCAGCTCACCACCTAGTCTAGCGGGGGCAAACAATGAGCAGTTCTTC
V: TRBV18
D: TRBD2
size: NA
J: TRBJ2-1

CDR3: CSVGGTGVATEAFF
DNA: TGCAGCGTTGGCGGGACAGGGGTTGCCACTGAAGCTTTCTTT
V: TRBV29-1
D: TRBD1
size: NA
J: TRBJ1-1

CDR3: CASGQRNEKLFF
DNA: TGTGCCAGCGGACAGCGAAATGAAAAACTGTTTTTT
V: TRBV27
D: NA
size: NA
J: TRBJ1-4

CDR3: CASSPPLAGDAEQFF
DNA: TGTGCCAGCTCACCACCCCTAGCGGGAGATGCTGAGCAGTTCTTC
V: TRBV18
D: TRBD2
size: few
J: TRBJ2-1

CDR3: CASSPRLAGSETQYF
DNA: TGTGCCAGCTCACCGAGACTAGCAGGGTCGGAGACCCAGTACTTC
V: TRBV18
D: TRBD2
size: NA
J: TRBJ2-5

CDR3: CASSLSRGNDEQFF
DNA: TGCGCCAGCAGCTTGTCGCGCGGGAACGATGAGCAGTTCTTC
V: TRBV5-1
D: NA
size: few
J: TRBJ2-1

CDR3: CSVEFPAGGPSQYF
DNA: TGCAGCGTTGAATTCCCCGCGGGAGGGCCGTCGCAGTATTTT
V: TRBV29-1
D: TRBD2
size: NA
J: TRBJ2-3

CDR3: CASSKRPGQGSYEQYF
DNA: TGTGCCAGCAGTAAAAGACCGGGACAGGGCTCCTACGAGCAGTACTTC
V: TRBV27
D: TRBD1
size: NA
J: TRBJ2-7

CDR3: CASSAEGQGNQPQHF
DNA: TGTGCCAGCAGTGCTGAGGGACAGGGGAATCAGCCCCAGCATTTT
V: TRBV27
D: TRBD1
size: few
J: TRBJ1-5

CDR3: CASSFLPGQGTGELFF
DNA: TGTGCCAGCAGCTTTCTCCCGGGACAGGGAACCGGGGAGCTGTTTTTT
V: TRBV5-6
D: TRBD1
size: NA
J: TRBJ2-2

CDR3: CASSALSETQYF
DNA: TGTGCCAGCAGTGCCCTTTCAGAGACCCAGTACTTC
V: TRBV2
D: NA
size: NA
J: TRBJ2-5

CDR3: CASERDEQYF
DNA: TGTGCCAGTGAGAGGGACGAGCAGTACTTC
V: TRBV6-1
D: NA
size: few
J: TRBJ2-7

CDR3: CASSPMGQGNYEQYF
DNA: TGTGCCAGCTCACCAATGGGACAGGGGAACTACGAGCAGTACTTC
V: TRBV18
D: TRBD1
size: NA
J: TRBJ2-7

CDR3: CSVEGTGVTEAFF
DNA: TGCAGCGTTGAAGGGACAGGGGTCACTGAAGCTTTCTTT
V: TRBV29-1
D: TRBD1
size: few
J: TRBJ1-1

CDR3: CASSMPAGASYEQYF
DNA: TGTGCCAGTAGTATGCCAGCGGGAGCTTCCTACGAGCAGTACTTC
V: TRBV19
D: TRBD2
size: NA
J: TRBJ2-7

CDR3: CASTKGGEQETQYF
DNA: TGTGCCAGCACCAAGGGCGGGGAACAAGAGACCCAGTACTTC
V: TRBV6-1
D: NA
size: NA
J: TRBJ2-5

CDR3: CASSQEGARGAPSYNEQFF
DNA: TGTGCCAGCAGCCAAGAGGGTGCGCGGGGGGCCCCATCCTACAATGAGCAGTTCTTC
V: TRBV4-2
D: TRBD2
size: few
J: TRBJ2-1

CDR3: CASSSQGLLKGNEQFF
DNA: TGTGCCAGCAGTTCTCAGGGACTACTGAAGGGAAATGAGCAGTTCTTC
V: TRBV6-5
D: TRBD2
size: few
J: TRBJ2-1

CDR3: CASTLVGTGAHNEQFF
DNA: TGCGCCAGCACGCTAGTCGGGACAGGTGCACACAATGAGCAGTTCTTC
V: TRBV5-1
D: TRBD1
size: NA
J: TRBJ2-1

CDR3: CASSYSDRGGSPLHF
DNA: TGTGCCAGCAGTTACTCGGATAGGGGAGGATCACCCCTCCACTTT
V: TRBV6-5
D: NA
size: NA
J: TRBJ1-6

CDR3: CASSSLGQGSYEQYF
DNA: TGTGCCAGCAGCTCCTTAGGACAGGGCTCCTACGAGCAGTACTTC
V: TRBV7-9
D: TRBD1
size: NA
J: TRBJ2-7

CDR3: CASSPGTDNYGYTF
DNA: TGTGCCAGCAGCCCAGGGACAGATAACTATGGCTACACCTTC
V: TRBV11-2
D: TRBD1
size: NA
J: TRBJ1-2

CDR3: CASSEGQTTKNIQYF
DNA: TGTGCCAGCAGTGAGGGACAGACAACCAAAAACATTCAGTACTTC
V: TRBV6-1
D: TRBD1
size: NA
J: TRBJ2-4

CDR3: CASSLQPPTGPSTNEKLFF
DNA: TGTGCCAGCAGCCTCCAGCCCCCCACAGGGCCCTCAACTAATGAAAAACTGTTTTTT
V: TRBV7-6
D: NA
size: NA
J: TRBJ1-4

CDR3: CASSLDSRDTDTQYF
DNA: TGCGCCAGCAGCTTGGACTCCAGGGACACAGATACGCAGTATTTT
V: TRBV5-1
D: NA
size: NA
J: TRBJ2-3